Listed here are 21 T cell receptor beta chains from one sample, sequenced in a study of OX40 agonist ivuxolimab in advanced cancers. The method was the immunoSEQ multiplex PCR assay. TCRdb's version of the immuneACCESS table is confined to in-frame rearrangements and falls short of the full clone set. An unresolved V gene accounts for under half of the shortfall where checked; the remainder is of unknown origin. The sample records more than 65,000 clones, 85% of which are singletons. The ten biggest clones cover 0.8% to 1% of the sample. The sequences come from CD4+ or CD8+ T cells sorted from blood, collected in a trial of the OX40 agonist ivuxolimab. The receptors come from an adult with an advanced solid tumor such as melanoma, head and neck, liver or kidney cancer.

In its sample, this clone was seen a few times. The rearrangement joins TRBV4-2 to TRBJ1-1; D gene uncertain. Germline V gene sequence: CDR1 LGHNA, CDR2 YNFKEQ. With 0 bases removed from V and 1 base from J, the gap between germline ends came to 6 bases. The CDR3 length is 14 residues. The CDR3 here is CASSQEVQNTEAFF. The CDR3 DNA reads TGTGCCAGCAGCCAAGAGGTACAGAACACTGAAGCTTTCTTT.

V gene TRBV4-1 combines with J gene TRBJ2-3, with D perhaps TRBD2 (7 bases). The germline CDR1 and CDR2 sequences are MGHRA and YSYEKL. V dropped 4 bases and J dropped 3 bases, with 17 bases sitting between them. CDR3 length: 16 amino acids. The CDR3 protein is CASSPRAAGATDTQYF. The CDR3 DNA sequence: TGCGCCAGCAGCCCCCGGGCTGCGGGGGCTACAGATACGCAGTATTTT.

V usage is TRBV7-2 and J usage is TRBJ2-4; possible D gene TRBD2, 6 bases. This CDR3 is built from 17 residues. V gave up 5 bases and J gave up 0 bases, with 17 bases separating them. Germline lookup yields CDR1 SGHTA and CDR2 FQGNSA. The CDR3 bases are TGTGCCAGCAGCCCCCCCCCTAAGGGACTAGCCAAAAACATTCAGTACTTC. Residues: CASSPPPKGLAKNIQYF.

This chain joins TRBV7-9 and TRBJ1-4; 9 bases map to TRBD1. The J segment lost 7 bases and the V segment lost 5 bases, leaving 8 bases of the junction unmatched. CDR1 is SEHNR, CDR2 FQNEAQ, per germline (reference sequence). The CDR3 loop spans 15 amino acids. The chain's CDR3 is CASSLTGGGGEKLFF. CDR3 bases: TGTGCCAGCAGCCTAACAGGGGGCGGGGGTGAAAAACTGTTTTTT.

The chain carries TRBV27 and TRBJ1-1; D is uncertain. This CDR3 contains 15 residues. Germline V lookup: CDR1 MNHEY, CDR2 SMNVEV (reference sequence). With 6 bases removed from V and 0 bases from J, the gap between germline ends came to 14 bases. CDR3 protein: CASRARSSMNTEAFF. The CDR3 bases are TGTGCCAGCAGAGCTCGTTCCTCAATGAACACTGAAGCTTTCTTT.

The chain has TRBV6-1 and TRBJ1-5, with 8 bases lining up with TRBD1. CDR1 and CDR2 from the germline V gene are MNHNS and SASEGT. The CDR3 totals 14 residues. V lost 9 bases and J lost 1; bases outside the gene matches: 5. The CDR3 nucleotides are TGTGCCAGTCAAAGGGACAGGAGCAATCAGCCCCAGCATTTT. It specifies CASQRDRSNQPQHF.

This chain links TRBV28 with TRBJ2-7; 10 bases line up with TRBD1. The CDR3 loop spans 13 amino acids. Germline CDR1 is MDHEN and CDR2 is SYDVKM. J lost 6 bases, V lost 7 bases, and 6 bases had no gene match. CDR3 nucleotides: TGTGCCAGCATAGGCGGGACAGGGGCCGAGCAGTACTTC. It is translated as CASIGGTGAEQYF.

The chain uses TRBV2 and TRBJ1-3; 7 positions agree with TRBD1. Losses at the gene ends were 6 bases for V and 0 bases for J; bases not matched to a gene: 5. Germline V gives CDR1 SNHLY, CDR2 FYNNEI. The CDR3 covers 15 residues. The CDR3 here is CASRRQGPSGNTIYF. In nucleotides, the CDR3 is TGTGCCAGCAGACGACAGGGCCCCTCTGGAAACACCATATATTTT.

The CDR3 is CASSDRRVLTF. The CDR3 DNA follows: TGTGCCAGCAGTGATAGGAGGGTCCTGACTTTC. The chain couples TRBV6-1 to TRBJ2-6; tentatively, D is TRBD2 (5 bases). Germline assignment: CDR1 MNHNS and CDR2 SASEGT. Deletions cut 3 bases from V and 13 bases from J, with 7 bases between. The CDR3 loop spans 11 amino acids.

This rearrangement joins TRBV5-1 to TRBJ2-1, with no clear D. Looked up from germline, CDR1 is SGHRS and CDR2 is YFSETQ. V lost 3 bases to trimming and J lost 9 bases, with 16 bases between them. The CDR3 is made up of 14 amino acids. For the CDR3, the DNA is TGCGCCAGCAGCTCCGGCGACCATTTACGTGAGCAGTTCTTC. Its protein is CASSSGDHLREQFF.

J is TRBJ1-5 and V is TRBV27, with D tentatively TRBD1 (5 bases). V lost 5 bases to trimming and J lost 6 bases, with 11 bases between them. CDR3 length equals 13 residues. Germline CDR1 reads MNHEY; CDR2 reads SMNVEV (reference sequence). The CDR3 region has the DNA TGTGCCAGCAGTCTAGGGGCTCGTCAGCCCCAGCATTTT. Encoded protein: CASSLGARQPQHF.

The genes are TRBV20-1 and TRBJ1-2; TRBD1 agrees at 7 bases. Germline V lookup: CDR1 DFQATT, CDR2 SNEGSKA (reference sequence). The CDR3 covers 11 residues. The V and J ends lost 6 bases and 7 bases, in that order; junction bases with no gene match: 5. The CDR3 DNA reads TGCAGTGCCCGACAGGGTTCTGGCTACACCTTC. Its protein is CSARQGSGYTF.

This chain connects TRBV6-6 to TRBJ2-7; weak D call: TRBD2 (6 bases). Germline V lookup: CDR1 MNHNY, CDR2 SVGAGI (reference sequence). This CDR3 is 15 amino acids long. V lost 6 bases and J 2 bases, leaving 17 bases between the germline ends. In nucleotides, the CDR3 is TGTGCCAGCAGGGCCCGGCGGGACCTGACCTACGAGCAGTACTTC. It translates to CASRARRDLTYEQYF.

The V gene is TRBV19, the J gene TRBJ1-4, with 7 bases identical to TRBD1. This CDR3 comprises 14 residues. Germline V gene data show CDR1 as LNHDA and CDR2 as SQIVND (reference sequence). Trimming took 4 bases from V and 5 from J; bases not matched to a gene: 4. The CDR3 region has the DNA TGTGCCAGTAGTACGTTGGACAGGAATGAAAAACTGTTTTTT. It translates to CASSTLDRNEKLFF.

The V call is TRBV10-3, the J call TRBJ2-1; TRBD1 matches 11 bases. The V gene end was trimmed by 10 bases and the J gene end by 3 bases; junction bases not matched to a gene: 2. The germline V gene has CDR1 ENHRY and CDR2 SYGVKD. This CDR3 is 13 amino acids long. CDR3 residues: CATGTGGYNEQFF. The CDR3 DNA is TGTGCCACCGGGACAGGGGGCTACAATGAGCAGTTCTTC.

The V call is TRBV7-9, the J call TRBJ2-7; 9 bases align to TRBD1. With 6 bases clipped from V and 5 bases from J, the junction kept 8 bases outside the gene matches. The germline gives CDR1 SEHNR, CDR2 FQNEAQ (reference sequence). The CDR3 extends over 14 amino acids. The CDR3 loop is CASSLQGAQNEQYF. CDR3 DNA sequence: TGTGCCAGCAGTTTACAGGGGGCGCAGAACGAGCAGTACTTC.

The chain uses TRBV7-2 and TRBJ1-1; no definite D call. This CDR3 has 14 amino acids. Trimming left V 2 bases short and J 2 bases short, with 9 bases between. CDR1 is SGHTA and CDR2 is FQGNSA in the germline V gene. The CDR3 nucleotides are TGTGCCAGCAGCTTACCGGGGTTTAACACTGAAGCTTTCTTT. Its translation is CASSLPGFNTEAFF.

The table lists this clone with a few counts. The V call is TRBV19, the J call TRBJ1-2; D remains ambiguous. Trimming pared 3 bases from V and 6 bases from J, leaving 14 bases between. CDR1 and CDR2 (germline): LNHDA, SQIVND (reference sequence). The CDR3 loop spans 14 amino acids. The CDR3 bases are TGTGCCAGTAGTATTCCATCGCTCTCGGATGGCTACACCTTC. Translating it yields CASSIPSLSDGYTF.

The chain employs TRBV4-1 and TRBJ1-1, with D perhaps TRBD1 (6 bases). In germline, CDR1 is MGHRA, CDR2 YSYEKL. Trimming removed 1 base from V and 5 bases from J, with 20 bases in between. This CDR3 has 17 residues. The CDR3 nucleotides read TGCGCCAGCAGCCAAGGGGGGGGGCGCGGGCGGAGGACTGAAGCTTTCTTT. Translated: CASSQGGGRGRRTEAFF.

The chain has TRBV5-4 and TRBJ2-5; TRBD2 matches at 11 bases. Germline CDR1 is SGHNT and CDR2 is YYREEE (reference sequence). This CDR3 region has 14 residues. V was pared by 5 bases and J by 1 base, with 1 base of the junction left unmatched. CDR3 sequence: CASSLAGGQETQYF. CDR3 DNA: TGTGCCAGCAGTCTAGCGGGGGGCCAAGAGACCCAGTACTTC.

The chain's CDR3 is CATLGEQSNYEQYF. DNA of the CDR3: TGTGCCACCCTGGGAGAGCAGAGCAACTACGAGCAGTACTTC. The chain is built from TRBV28 and TRBJ2-7, with a possible D match to TRBD2 (5 bases). The germline V gene encodes CDR1 MDHEN and CDR2 SYDVKM. There are 14 residues in the CDR3. Trimming shortened V by 10 bases and J by 3 bases, and 19 bases separated the two germline ends. The variable domain in full, with the rest retrieved from reference TRBV28 and TRBJ2-7, is DVKVTQSSRYLVKRTGEKVFLECVQDMDHENMFWYRQDPGLGLRLIYFSYDVKMKEKGDIPEGYSVSREKKERFSLILESASTNQTSMYLCATLGEQSNYEQYFGPGTRLTVT.